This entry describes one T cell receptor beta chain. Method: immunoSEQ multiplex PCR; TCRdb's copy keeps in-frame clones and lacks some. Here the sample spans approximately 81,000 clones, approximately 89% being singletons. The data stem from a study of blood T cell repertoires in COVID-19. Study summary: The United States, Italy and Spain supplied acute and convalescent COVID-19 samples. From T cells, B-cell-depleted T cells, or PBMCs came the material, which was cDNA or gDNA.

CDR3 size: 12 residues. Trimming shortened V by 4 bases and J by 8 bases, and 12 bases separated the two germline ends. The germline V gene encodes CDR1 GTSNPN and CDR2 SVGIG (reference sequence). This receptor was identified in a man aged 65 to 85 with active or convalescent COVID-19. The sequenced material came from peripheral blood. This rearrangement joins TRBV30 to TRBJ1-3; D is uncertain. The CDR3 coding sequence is TGTGCCTGGAAGTCATCTATCGACACCATATATTTT. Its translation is CAWKSSIDTIYF. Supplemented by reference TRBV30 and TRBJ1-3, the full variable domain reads SQTIHQWPATLVQPVGSPLSLECTVEGTSNPNLYWYRQAAGRGLQLLFYSVGIGQISSEVPQNLSASRPQDRQFILSSKKLLLSDSGFYLCAWKSSIDTIYFGEGSWLTVV.